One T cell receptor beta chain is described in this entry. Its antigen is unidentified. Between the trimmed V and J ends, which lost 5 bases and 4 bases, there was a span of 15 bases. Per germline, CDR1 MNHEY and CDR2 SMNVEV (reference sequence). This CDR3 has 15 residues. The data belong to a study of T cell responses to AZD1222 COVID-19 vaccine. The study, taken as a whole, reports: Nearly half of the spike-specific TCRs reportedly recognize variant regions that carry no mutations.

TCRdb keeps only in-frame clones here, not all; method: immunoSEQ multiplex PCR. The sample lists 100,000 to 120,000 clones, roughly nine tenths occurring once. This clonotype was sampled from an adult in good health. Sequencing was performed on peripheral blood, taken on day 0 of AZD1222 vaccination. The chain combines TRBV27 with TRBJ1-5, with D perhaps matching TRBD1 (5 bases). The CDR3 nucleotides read TGTGCCAGCAGTCAACATCGGGACGGAAATCAGCCCCAGCATTTT. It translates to CASSQHRDGNQPQHF.